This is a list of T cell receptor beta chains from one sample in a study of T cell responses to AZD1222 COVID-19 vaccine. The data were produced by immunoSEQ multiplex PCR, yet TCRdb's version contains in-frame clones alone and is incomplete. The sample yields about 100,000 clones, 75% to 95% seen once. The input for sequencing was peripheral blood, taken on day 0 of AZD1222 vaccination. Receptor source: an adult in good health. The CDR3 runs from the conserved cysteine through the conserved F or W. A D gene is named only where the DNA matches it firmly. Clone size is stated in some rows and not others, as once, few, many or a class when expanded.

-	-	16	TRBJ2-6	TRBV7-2	TGTGCCAGCAACGACCGAGGACGCTCTGGGGCCAACGTCCTGACTTTC	CASNDRGRSGANVLTF
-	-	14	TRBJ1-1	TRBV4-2	TGTGCCAGCAGCCGAATCGAGACAGACACTGAAGCTTTCTTT	CASSRIETDTEAFF
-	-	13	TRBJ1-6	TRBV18	TGTGCCAGCTCATCGGGATCCGGATCACCCCTCCACTTT	CASSSGSGSPLHF
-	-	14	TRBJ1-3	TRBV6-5	TGTGCCATCAACCCCACAAAAAGAGCGGGCACCATATATTTT	CAINPTKRAGTIYF
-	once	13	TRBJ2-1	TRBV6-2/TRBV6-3	TGTGCCAGCAGTTACGAGGCGCCCAATGAGCAGTTCTTC	CASSYEAPNEQFF
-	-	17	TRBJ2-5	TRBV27	TGTGCCAGCAGCCCCTTATATACGGGGGGCCCCCAAGAGACCCAGTACTTC	CASSPLYTGGPQETQYF
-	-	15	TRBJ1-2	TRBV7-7	TGTGCCAGCAGCAACGTACAGGGCCGCATCTATGGCTACACCTTC	CASSNVQGRIYGYTF
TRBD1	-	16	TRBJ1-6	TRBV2	TGTGCCAGCAGCCCGGGACAGGACCCCTATAATTCACCCCTCCACTTT	CASSPGQDPYNSPLHF
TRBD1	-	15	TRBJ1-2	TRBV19	TGTGCCAGTAGTGCAGGGACAGGGGGCTCCTATGGCTACACCTTC	CASSAGTGGSYGYTF
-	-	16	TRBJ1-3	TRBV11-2	TGTGCCAGCAGCTTAGATAGGCCGTTAACTGGAAACACCATATATTTT	CASSLDRPLTGNTIYF
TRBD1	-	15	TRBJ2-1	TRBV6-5	TGTGCCAGCAGTTCCGCCGGGACAGGGCTACTCGGGCAGTTCTTC	CASSSAGTGLLGQFF
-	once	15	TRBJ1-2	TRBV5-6	TGTGCCAGCACCCCGGGTATAAATCCCTACTATGGCTACACCTTC	CASTPGINPYYGYTF
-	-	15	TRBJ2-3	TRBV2	TGTGCCAGCAGTGTTTCCGGGGGAAGCACAGATACGCAGTATTTT	CASSVSGGSTDTQYF
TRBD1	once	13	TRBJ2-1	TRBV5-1	TGCGCCAGCAGCTCGGACAGGGGTACGGGGCAGTTCTTC	CASSSDRGTGQFF
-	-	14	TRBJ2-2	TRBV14	TGTGCCAGCAGCCAAGACCCGCTCACCGGGGAGCTGTTTTTT	CASSQDPLTGELFF
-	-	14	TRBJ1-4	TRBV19	TGTGCCAGTAGCCGAGGGGGGTTCAATGAAAAACTGTTTTTT	CASSRGGFNEKLFF
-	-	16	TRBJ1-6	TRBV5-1	TGCGCCAGCAGACCGGGGTACAGCTCCTATAATTCACCCCTCCACTTT	CASRPGYSSYNSPLHF
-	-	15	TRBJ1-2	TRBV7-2	TGTGCCAGCAGCCTCAGCGACGGAGTGGGCTATGGCTACACCTTC	CASSLSDGVGYGYTF
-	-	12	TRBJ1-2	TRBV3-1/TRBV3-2	TGTGCCAGCAGCCGGACAAGGGGTGTGTCCACCTTC	CASSRTRGVSTF
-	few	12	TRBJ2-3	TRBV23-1	TGCGCCAGCAGTCAATCCTGGGATACGCAGTATTTT	CASSQSWDTQYF
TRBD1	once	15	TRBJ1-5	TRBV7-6	TGTGCCAGCAGCCAAAACACAGGGGTCGGCCAGCCCCAGCATTTT	CASSQNTGVGQPQHF
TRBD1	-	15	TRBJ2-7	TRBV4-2	TGTGCCAGCAGCCAAGATACAGGGGCATCCTACGAGCAGTACTTC	CASSQDTGASYEQYF
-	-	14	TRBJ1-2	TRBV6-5	TGTGCCAGCAGTTACTCGGGACGGAACTATGGCTACACCTTC	CASSYSGRNYGYTF
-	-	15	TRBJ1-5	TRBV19	TGTGCCAGTAGTATCAACGGGGATAGCAATCAGCCCCAGCATTTT	CASSINGDSNQPQHF
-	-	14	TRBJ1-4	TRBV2	TGTGCCAGCGGGAGTATTGGATTCGATGAAAAACTGTTTTTT	CASGSIGFDEKLFF
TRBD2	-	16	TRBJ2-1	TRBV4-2	TGTGCCAGCAGCCAAGAGGGACTAGCGGGGTATAATGAGCAGTTCTTC	CASSQEGLAGYNEQFF
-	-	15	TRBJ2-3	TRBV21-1	TGTGCCAGCAGCAAACTCTTACAGTTCACAGATACGCAGTATTTT	CASSKLLQFTDTQYF
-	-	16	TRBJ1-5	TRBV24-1	TGTGCCACCAGTCTAGGCGGGGGATGGAGCAATCAGCCCCAGCATTTT	CATSLGGGWSNQPQHF
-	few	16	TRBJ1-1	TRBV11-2	TGTGCCAGCAGCCCACGAGGAGGTGCGATTGGGAGATTAGCTTTCTTT	CASSPRGGAIGRLAFF
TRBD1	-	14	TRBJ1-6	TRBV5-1	TGCGCCAGCAGCGCAACCGACAGGGCCTCACCCCTCCACTTT	CASSATDRASPLHF
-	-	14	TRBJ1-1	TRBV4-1	TGCGCCAGCACCACTCGGTCTTCGAACACTGAAGCTTTCTTT	CASTTRSSNTEAFF
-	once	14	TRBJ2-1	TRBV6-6	TGTGCCAGCTCGAGCGGTAGCTCCTACAATGAGCAGTTCTTC	CASSSGSSYNEQFF
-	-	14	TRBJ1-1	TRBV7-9	TGTGCCAGCAGTTACAGGGCGACGAACACTGAAGCTTTCTTT	CASSYRATNTEAFF